This record looks at one TCR beta chain sequence and its context. The antigen is undetermined. The data were obtained in a study of T cells expressing NK-cell markers. For the study at large: Obtained from sorted CD3+CD56+NKG2C+, CD3+CD56+NKG2C- and CD3+CD56-NKG2C+ T cells were the TCR beta repertoires.

Overall study findings and caveats: As a fraction of CD8+ T cells, dominant NKG2C+ clonotypes reached about 1.0-7.0% in roughly 6 donors.

TCRdb reprocessed the 5' RACE reads and reports one entry per CDR3 protein, with no DNA. The listing records about 550,000 distinct CDR3 sequences. The CDR3 totals 15 residues. Looked up from germline, CDR1 is DFQATT and CDR2 is SNEGSKA (reference sequence). The clonotype was recovered from a man aged 18 to 29 in good health. Sequencing input: blood T cells: a sorted CD56 or NKG2C T cell subset, CD4+ or CD8+ T cells, or bulk PBMC T cells (not recorded which). The V and J genes are TRBV20-1 and TRBJ1-2; lacking DNA, the TRBD1 call made by TCRdb goes unchecked. The CDR3 protein is CSAGVEGQPYTGYTF.